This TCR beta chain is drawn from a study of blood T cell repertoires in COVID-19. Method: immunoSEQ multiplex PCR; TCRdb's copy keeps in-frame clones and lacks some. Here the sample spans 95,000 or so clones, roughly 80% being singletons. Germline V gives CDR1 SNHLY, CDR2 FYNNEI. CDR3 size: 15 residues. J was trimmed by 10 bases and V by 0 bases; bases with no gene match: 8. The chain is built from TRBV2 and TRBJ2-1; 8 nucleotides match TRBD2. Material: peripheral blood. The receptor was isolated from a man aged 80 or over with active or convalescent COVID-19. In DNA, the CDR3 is TGTGCCAGCAGTGAAGCGGGCGGGACTAGGGGAGAGCAGTTCTTC. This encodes CASSEAGGTRGEQFF.